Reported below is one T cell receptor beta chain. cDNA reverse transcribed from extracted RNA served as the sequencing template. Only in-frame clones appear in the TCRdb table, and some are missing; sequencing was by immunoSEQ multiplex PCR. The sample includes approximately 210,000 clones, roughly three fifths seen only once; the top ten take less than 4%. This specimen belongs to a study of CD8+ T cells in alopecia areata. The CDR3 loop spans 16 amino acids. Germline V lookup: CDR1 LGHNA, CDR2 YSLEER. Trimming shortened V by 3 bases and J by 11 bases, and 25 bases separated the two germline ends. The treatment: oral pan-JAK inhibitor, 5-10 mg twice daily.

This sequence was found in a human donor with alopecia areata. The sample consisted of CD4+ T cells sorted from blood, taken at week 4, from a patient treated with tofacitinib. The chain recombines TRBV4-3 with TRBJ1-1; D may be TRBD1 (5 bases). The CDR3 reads CASSQEGGGGSELAFF. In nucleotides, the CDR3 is TGCGCCAGCAGCCAGGAGGGCGGGGGTGGATCTGAACTGGCTTTCTTT.